Below, one T cell receptor beta chain is given with its context. The antigen remains undetermined. These data originate in a study of T cell clusters in autoimmune cytopenias. TRB was amplified by touch-down multiplex PCR, primer pools A and B combined. Following a re-call of the multiplex PCR reads, TCRdb has one entry per CDR3 protein and lacks DNA. The record lists some 8,000 distinct CDR3 sequences, of which the ten most abundant hold roughly 22%. Germline V gene sequence: CDR1 SGHDT, CDR2 YYEEEE. CDR3 length: 13 residues. Study-level points and caveats: Primary autoimmune cytopenia patients appeared to lack physiological T cell clusters present in healthy donors. TRB repertoire shifts in secondary cytopenia and chronic lymphocytic leukemia mostly reflected lymphoma, not autoimmunity. Exclusive TRB clusters were almost three-fold more numerous in healthy donors than in active autoimmune hepatitis. Functional roles of the in silico T cell clusters still await experimental validation.

TRB was amplified from roughly 0.25 ug of peripheral blood genomic DNA per sample. Sequenced material: peripheral blood. The genes are TRBV5-6 and TRBJ1-1; TCRdb names TRBD1, which stays unverified in the absence of DNA. The receptor comes from a human donor with an autoimmune cytopenia or autoimmune hepatitis (not recorded which). The CDR3 reads CASSWGQGKGAFF.